This T cell receptor beta chain was profiled in a study of T cells in localized non-small cell lung cancer. Clones were sequenced by immunoSEQ multiplex PCR, and TCRdb holds only the in-frame ones, with some missing. The sample holds some 29,000 clones; approximately 90% are singletons and the top ten take approximately 3%. Trimming cost V 6 bases and J 5 bases; bases outside gene matches: 6. This CDR3 comprises 14 residues. Germline assignment: CDR1 SGHDN and CDR2 FVKESK. Turning to this clone: What it binds is not known.

Broader study findings: Among the top 100 tumor clones, a median around 62 appeared in adjacent lung. Compared with tumor, uninvolved adjacent lung displayed greater T cell clonality, ranking highest overall. In the blood, greater T cell density corresponded to longer overall survival.

This TCR came from a woman aged 18-49 years with stage I lung adenocarcinoma. The V call is TRBV14, the J call TRBJ2-5, with TRBD2 matching over 10 bases. The sample consisted of peripheral blood, taken before any cancer treatment. CDR3: CASRLAGAEETQYF. The DNA of the CDR3 is TGTGCCAGCAGGCTAGCGGGAGCGGAGGAGACCCAGTACTTC.